Detailed here is one T cell receptor beta chain. Positively selected for CCR7, the CD45RO-negative cells used as naive CD8 cells excluded terminally differentiated effector memory CD45RA+ cells. Germline-derived CDR1 and CDR2 are SNHLY and FYNNEI. V dropped 6 bases and J dropped 4; count of bases not matched to a gene: 7. The CDR3 totals 14 residues. Data came from immunoSEQ multiplex PCR; TCRdb stores just in-frame clones and leaves some out. The table has a few million clones, roughly 93% seen once; the top ten hold about 1.6%. The record originates from a study of shared clonotypes between healthy human individuals.

The TCR sequence derives from a man younger than 35 in good health. Some clones in this sample may be carry-over from other donors' samples. The genes are TRBV2 and TRBJ2-7, with 9 nucleotides matching TRBD1. The sequenced material came from naive CD8+ T cells from PBMCs. CDR3 protein: CASRTPGQGYEQYF. As DNA, the CDR3 is TGTGCCAGCAGGACCCCAGGACAGGGGTACGAGCAGTACTTC.